The source of this T cell receptor (beta chain) is a study of graft-versus-host responses after intestinal transplantation. Study in general: Grafts that recipients had were multivisceral, liver-intestinal, or isolated intestinal transplants. Anti-thymocyte globulin induction was given to all recipients, followed by tacrolimus and steroids for around three years. Findings of the study overall: Maximum circulating GvH clone levels tracked with early post-transplant HvG decreases.

The repertoire was sequenced with immunoSEQ multiplex PCR; TCRdb's copy has only in-frame clones and lacks some. This table has 100,000 or so clones, roughly 90% appearing once. A remark on this clone: No antigen is known for it.

The CDR3 has 19 amino acids. J was trimmed by 4 bases and V by 5 bases; bases with no gene match: 22. Germline CDR1 SGHRS, CDR2 YFSETQ. The TCR sequence derives from a human donor who received an intestinal transplant. The rearrangement uses TRBV5-1 and TRBJ2-3, with TRBD2 matching over 7 bases. The sample was unstimulated CD4+ T cells sorted from spleen or lymph node cells, taken before intestinal transplant. Here the CDR3 reads CASSLRYSGTTSGADTQYF. CDR3 coding DNA: TGCGCCAGCAGTTTGCGCTACTCCGGGACTACCAGCGGGGCAGATACGCAGTATTTT.